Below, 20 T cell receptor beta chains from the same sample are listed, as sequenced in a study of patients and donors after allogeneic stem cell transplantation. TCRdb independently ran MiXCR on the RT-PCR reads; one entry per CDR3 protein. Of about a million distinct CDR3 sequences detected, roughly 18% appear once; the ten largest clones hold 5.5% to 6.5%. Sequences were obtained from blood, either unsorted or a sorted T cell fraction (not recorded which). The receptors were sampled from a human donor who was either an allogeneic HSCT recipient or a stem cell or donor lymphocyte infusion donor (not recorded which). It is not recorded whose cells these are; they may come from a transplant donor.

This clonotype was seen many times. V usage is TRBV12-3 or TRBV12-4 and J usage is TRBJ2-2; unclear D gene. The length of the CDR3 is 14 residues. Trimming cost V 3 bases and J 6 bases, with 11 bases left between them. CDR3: CASSFLAGAGELFF. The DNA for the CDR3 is TGTGCCAGCAGTTTCTTGGCTGGGGCCGGGGAGCTGTTTTTT.

CDR3 protein: CSARKGGTGVGTEAFF. The DNA of the CDR3 is TGCAGTGCTCGAAAGGGGGGAACAGGGGTGGGAACTGAAGCTTTCTTT. This chain links TRBV20-1 with TRBJ1-1; 7 positions match TRBD1. CDR1 is DFQATT and CDR2 is SNEGSKA in the germline V gene (reference sequence). The ends lost 5 bases at V and 5 bases at J; junction bases unmatched: 17. The length of the CDR3 is 16 residues.

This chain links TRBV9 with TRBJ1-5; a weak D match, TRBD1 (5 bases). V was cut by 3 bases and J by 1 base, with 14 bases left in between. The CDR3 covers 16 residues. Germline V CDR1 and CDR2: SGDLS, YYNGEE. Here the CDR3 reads CASSGREGTSNQPQHF. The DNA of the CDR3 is TGTGCCAGCAGCGGGAGGGAGGGGACGAGCAATCAGCCCCAGCATTTT.

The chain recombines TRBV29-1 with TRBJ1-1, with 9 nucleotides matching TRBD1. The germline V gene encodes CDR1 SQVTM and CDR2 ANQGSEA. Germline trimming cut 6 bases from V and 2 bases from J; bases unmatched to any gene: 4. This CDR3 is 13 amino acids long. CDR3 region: CSVSTGGNTEAFF. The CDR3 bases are TGCAGCGTATCGACAGGGGGAAACACTGAAGCTTTCTTT.

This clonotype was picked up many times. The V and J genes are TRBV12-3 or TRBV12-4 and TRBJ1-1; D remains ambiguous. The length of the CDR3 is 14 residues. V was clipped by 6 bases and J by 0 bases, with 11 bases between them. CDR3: CASRPGPLNTEAFF. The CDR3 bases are TGTGCCAGCAGACCCGGACCGCTGAACACTGAAGCTTTCTTT.

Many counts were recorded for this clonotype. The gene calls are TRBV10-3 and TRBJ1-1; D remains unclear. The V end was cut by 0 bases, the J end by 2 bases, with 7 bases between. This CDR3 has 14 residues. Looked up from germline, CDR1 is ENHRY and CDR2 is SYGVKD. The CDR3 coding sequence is TGTGCCATCAGTGAGTCGTCGGTTAACACTGAAGCTTTCTTT. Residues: CAISESSVNTEAFF.

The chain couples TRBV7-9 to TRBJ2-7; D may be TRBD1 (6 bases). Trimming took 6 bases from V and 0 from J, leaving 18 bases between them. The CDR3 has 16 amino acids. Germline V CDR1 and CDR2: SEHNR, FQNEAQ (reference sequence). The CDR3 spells CASSDGTDRSSYEQYF. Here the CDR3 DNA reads TGTGCCAGCAGTGATGGGACGGACAGATCCTCCTACGAGCAGTACTTC.

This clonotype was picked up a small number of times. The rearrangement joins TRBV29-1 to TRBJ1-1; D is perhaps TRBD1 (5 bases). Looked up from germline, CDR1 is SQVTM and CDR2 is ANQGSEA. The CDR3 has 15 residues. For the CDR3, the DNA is TGCAGGTCCCTGGGGCCGCAACTTTTGAACACTGAAGCTTTCTTT. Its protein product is CRSLGPQLLNTEAFF.

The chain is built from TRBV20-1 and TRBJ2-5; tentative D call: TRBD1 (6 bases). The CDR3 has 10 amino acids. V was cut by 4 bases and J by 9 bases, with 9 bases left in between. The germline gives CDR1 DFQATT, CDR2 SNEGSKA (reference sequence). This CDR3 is CSATGAAQYF. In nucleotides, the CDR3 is TGCAGTGCTACAGGGGCTGCCCAGTACTTC.

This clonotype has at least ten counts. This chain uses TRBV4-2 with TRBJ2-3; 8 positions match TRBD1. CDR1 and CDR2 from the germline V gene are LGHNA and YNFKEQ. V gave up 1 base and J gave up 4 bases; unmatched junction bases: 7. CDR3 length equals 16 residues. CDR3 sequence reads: CASSQGGQGGSDTQYF. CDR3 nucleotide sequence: TGTGCCAGCAGCCAAGGTGGACAGGGTGGTTCAGATACGCAGTATTTT.

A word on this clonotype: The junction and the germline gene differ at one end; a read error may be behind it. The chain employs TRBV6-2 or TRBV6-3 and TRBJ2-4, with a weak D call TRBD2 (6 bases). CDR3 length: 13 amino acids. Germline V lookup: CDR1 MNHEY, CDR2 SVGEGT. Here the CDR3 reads CASSQSLRDGGWF. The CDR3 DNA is TGTGCCAGCAGTCAGTCACTCCGGGACGGGGGATGGTTC.

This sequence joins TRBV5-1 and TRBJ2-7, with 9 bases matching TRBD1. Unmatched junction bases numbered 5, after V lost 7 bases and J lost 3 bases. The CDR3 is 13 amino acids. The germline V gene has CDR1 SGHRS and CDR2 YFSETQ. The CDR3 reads CASAPTGGYEQYF. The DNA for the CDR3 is TGCGCCAGCGCCCCGACAGGGGGCTACGAGCAGTACTTC.

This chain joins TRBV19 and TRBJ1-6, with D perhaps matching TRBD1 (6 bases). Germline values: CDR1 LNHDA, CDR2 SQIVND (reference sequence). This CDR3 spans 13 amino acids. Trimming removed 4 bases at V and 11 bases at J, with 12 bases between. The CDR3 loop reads CASSTTGLAPLHF. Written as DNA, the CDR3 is TGTGCCAGTAGTACCACAGGGTTGGCACCCCTCCACTTT.

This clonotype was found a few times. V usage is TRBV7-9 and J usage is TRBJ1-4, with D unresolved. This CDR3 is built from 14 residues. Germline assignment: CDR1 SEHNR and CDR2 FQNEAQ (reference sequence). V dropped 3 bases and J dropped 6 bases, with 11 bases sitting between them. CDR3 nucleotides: TGTGCCAGCAGCTTCGAGGGAGGAGATGAAAAACTGTTTTTT. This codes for CASSFEGGDEKLFF.

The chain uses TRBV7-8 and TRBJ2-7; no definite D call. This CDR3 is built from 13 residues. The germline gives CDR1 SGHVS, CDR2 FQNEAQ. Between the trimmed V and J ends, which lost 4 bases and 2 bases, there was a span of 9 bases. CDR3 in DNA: TGTGCCAGCAGCTACTCTCAAACCTACGAGCAGTACTTC. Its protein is CASSYSQTYEQYF.

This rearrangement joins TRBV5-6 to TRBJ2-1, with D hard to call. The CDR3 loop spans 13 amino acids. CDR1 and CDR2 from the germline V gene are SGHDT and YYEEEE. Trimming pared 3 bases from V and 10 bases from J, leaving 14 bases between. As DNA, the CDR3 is TGTGCCAGCAGCTCCCCGCTGGGAAGCGAGCAGTTCTTC. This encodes CASSSPLGSEQFF.

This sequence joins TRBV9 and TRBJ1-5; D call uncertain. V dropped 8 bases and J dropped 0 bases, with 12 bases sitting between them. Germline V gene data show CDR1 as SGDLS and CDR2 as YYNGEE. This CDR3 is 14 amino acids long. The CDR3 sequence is CASGPGFSNQPQHF. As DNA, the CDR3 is TGTGCCAGTGGGCCGGGTTTTAGCAATCAGCCCCAGCATTTT.

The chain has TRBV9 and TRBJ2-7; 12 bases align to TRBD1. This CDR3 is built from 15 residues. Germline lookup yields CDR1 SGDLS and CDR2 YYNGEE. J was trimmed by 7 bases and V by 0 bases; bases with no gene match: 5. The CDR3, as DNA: TGTGCCAGCAGCGTAGAGGGACAGGGGGCTTGGGAGCAGTACTTC. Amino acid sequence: CASSVEGQGAWEQYF. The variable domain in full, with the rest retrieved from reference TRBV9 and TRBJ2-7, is DSGVTQTPKHLITATGQRVTLRCSPRSGDLSVYWYQQSLDQGLQFLIQYYNGEERAKGNILERFSAQQFPDLHSELNLSSLELGDSALYFCASSVEGQGAWEQYFGPGTRLTVT.

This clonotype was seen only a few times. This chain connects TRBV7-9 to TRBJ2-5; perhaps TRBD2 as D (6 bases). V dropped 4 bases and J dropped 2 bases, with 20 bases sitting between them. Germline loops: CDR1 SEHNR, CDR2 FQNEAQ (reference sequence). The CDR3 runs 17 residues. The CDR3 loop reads CASSSSSVGSRQETQYF. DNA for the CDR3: TGTGCCAGCAGCTCCTCATCGGTCGGGAGCAGGCAAGAGACCCAGTACTTC. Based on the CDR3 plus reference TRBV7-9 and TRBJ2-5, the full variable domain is DTGVSQNPRHKITKRGQNVTFRCDPISEHNRLYWYRQTLGQGPEFLTYFQNEAQLEKSRLLSDRFSAERPKGSFSTLEIQRTEQGDSAMYLCASSSSSVGSRQETQYFGPGTRLLVL.

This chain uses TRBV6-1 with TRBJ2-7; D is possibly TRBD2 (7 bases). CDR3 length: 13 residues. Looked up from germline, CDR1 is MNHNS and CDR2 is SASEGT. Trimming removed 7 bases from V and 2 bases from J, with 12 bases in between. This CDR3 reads CASKGGGPYEQYF. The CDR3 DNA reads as TGTGCCAGCAAGGGGGGGGGTCCCTACGAGCAGTACTTC.